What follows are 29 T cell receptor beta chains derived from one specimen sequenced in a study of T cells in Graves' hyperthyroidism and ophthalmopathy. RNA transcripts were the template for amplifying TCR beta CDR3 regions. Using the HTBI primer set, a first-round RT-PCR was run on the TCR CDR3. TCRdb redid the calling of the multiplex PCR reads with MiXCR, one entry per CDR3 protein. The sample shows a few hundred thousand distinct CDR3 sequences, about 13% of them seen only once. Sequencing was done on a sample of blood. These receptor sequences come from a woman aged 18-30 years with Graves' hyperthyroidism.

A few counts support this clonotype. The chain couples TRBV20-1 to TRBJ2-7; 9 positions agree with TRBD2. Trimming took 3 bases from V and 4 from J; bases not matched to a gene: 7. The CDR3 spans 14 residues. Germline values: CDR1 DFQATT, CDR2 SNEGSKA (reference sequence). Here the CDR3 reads CSASWRGGRYEQYF. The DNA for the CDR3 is TGCAGTGCTAGTTGGCGGGGGGGCAGGTACGAGCAGTACTTC.

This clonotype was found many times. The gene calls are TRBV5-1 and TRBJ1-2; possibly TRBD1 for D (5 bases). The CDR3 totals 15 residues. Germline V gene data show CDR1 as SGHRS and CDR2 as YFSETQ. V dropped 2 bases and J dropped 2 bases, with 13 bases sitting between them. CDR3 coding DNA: TGCGCCAGCAGCTTAACCGGGACGGAAAACTATGGCTACACCTTC. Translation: CASSLTGTENYGYTF.

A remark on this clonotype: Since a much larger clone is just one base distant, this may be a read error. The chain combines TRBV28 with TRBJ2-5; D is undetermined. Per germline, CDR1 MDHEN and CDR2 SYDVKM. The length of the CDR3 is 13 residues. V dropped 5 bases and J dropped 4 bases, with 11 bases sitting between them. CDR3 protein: CASSLDRPETQYF. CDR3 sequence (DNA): TGTGCCAGCAGTCTCGACCGGCCAGAGACCCAGTACTTC.

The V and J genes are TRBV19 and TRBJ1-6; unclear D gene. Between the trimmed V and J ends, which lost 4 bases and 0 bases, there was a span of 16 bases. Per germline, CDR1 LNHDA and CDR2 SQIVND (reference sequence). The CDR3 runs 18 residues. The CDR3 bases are TGTGCCAGTAGTACTACCGAGGGTGTCGGCTCCTATAATTCACCCCTCCACTTT. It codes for CASSTTEGVGSYNSPLHF.

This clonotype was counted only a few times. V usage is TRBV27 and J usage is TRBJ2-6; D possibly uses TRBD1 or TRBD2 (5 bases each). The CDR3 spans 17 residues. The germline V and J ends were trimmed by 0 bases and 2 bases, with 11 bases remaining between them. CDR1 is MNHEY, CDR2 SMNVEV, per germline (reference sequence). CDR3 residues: CASSLSTGAPGANVLTF. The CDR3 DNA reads TGTGCCAGCAGTTTATCGACCGGGGCTCCTGGGGCCAACGTCCTGACTTTC.

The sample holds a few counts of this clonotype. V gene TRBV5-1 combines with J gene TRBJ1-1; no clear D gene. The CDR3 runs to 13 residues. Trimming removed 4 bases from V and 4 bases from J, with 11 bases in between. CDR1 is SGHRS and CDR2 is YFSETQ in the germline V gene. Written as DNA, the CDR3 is TGCGCCAGCAGCCCCCTTATACCCACTGAAGCTTTCTTT. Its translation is CASSPLIPTEAFF.

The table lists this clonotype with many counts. The CDR3 DNA is TGCAGCGAAGGGGGGGGTAGTAGGGATACGCAGTATTTT. Its translation is CSEGGGSRDTQYF. This chain connects TRBV20-1 to TRBJ2-3; the D gene is possibly TRBD2 (7 bases). This CDR3 contains 13 residues. Germline CDR1 and CDR2: DFQATT and SNEGSKA (reference sequence).

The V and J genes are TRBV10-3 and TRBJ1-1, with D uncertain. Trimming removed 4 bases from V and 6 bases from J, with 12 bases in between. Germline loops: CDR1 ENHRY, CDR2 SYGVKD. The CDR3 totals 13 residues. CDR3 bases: TGTGCCATCAGTGTTGTGGGAGACGCTGAAGCTTTCTTT. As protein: CAISVVGDAEAFF.

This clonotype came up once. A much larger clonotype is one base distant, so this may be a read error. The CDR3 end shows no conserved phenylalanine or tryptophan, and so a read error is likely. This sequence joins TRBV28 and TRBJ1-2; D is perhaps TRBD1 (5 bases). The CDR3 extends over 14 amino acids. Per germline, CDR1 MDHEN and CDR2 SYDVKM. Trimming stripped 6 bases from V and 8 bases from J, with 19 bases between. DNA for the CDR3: TGTGCCAGCAGCCCCCCGGGTGGGGCCCAAGGCTACACCCTC. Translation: CASSPPGGAQGYTL.

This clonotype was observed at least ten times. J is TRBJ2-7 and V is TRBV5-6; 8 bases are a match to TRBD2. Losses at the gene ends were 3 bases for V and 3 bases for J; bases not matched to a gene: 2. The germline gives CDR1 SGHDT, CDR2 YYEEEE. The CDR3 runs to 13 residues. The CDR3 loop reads CASSSGGVYEQYF. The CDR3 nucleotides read TGTGCCAGCAGCTCCGGGGGGGTCTACGAGCAGTACTTC.

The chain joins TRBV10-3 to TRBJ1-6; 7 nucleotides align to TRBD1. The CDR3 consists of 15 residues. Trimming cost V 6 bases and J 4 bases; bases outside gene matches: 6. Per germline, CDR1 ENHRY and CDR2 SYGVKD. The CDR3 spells CAIRRDSQYNSPLHF. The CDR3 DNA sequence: TGTGCCATCAGGAGGGACAGCCAGTATAATTCACCCCTCCACTTT.

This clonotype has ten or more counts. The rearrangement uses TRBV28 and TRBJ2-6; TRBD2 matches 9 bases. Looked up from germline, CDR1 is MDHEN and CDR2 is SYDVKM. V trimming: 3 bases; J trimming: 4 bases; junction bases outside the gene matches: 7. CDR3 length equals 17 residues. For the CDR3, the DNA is TGTGCCAGCAGTTTCCTGTCACTAGCGGGCGGGGCCAACGTCCTGACTTTC. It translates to CASSFLSLAGGANVLTF.

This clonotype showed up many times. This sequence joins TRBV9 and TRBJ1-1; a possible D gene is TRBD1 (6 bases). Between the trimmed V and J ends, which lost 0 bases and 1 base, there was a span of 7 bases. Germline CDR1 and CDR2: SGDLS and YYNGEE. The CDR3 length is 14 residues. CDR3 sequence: CASSVDRANTEAFF. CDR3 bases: TGTGCCAGCAGCGTAGACAGGGCGAACACTGAAGCTTTCTTT.

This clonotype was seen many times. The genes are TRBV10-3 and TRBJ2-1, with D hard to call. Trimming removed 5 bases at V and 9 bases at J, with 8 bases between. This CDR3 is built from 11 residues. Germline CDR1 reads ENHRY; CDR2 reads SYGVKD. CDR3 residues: CAISFDSEQFF. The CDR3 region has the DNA TGTGCCATCAGTTTTGATAGTGAGCAGTTCTTC.

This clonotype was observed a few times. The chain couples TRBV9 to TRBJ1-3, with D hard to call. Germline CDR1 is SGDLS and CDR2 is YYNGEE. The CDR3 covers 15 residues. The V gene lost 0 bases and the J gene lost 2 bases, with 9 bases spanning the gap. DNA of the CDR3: TGTGCCAGCAGCGTAGAAGGAGGACCTGGAAACACCATATATTTT. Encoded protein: CASSVEGGPGNTIYF. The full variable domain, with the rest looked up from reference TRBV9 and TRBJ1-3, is DSGVTQTPKHLITATGQRVTLRCSPRSGDLSVYWYQQSLDQGLQFLIQYYNGEERAKGNILERFSAQQFPDLHSELNLSSLELGDSALYFCASSVEGGPGNTIYFGEGSWLTVV.

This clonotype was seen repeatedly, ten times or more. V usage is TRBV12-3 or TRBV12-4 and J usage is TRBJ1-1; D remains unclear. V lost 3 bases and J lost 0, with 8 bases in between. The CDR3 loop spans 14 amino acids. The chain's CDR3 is CASSFRQLNTEAFF. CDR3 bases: TGTGCCAGCAGTTTTCGGCAGTTGAACACTGAAGCTTTCTTT.

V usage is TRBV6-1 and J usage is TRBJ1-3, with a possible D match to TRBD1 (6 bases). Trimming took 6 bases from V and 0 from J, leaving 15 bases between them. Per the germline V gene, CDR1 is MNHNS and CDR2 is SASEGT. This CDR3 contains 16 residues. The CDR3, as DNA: TGTGCCAGCAGATGGACAGCCACATTCTCTGGAAACACCATATATTTT. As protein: CASRWTATFSGNTIYF.

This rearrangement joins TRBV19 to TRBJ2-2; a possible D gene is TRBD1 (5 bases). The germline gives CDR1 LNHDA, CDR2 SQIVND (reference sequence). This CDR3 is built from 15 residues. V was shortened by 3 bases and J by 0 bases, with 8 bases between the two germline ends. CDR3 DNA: TGTGCCAGTAGTATCCCCAGGGCGAACACCGGGGAGCTGTTTTTT. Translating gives CASSIPRANTGELFF. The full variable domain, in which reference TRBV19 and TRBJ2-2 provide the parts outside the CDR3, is DGGITQSPKYLFRKEGQNVTLSCEQNLNHDAMYWYRQDPGQGLRLIYYSQIVNDFQKGDIAEGYSVSREKKESFPLTVTSAQKNPTAFYLCASSIPRANTGELFFGEGSRLTVL.

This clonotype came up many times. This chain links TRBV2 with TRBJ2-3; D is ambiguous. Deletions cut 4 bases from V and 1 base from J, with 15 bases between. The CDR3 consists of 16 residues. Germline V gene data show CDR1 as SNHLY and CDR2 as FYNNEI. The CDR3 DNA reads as TGTGCCAGCAGTGTGGGGTCCCCCTCGGGCACAGATACGCAGTATTTT. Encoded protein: CASSVGSPSGTDTQYF.

The CDR3 DNA sequence: TGCAGTGCTAGAGGGGGGAACACCGGGGAGCTGTTTTTT. This translates into CSARGGNTGELFF. This rearrangement joins TRBV20-1 to TRBJ2-2; D is uncertain. Looked up from germline, CDR1 is DFQATT and CDR2 is SNEGSKA (reference sequence). The CDR3 covers 13 residues. The V gene lost 1 base and the J gene lost 1 base, with 4 bases spanning the gap.

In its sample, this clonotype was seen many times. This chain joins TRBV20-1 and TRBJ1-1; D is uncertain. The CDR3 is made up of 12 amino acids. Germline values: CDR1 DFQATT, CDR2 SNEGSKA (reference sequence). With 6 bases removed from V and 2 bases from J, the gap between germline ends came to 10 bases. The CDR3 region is CSATERNTEAFF. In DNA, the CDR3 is TGCAGTGCCACCGAAAGAAACACTGAAGCTTTCTTT.

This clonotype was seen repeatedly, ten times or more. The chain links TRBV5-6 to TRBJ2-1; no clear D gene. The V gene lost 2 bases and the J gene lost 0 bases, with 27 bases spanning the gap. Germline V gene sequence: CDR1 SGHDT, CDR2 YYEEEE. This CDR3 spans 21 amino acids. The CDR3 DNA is TGTGCCAGCAGCTTTGTACGCCATACTATTCTCCGACCTAACTCCTACAATGAGCAGTTCTTC. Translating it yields CASSFVRHTILRPNSYNEQFF.

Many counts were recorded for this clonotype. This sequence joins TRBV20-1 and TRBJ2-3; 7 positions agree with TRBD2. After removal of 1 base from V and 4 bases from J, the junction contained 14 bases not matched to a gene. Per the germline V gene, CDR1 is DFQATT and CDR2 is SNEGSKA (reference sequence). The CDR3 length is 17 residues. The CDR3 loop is CSARVLGGTMNSDTQYF. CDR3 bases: TGCAGTGCTAGAGTTTTGGGGGGGACCATGAATTCAGATACGCAGTATTTT.

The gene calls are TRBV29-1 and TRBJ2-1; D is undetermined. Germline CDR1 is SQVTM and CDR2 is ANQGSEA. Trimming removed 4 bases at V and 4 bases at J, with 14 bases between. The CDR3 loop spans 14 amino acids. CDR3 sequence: CSVGVLSSYNEQFF. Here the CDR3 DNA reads TGCAGCGTTGGGGTGCTATCGTCATACAATGAGCAGTTCTTC.

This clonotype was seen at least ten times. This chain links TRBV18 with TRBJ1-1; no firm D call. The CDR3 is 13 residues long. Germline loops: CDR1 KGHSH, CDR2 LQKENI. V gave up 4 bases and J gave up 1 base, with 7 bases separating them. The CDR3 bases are TGTGCCAGCTCACGGGCAGCGAACACTGAAGCTTTCTTT. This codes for CASSRAANTEAFF.

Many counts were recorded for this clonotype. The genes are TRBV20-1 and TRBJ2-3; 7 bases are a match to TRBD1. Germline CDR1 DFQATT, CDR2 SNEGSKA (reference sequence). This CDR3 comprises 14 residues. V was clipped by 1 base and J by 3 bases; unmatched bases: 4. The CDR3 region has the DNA TGCAGTGCTAGAGTGACAGGGAAAACAGATACGCAGTATTTT. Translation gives CSARVTGKTDTQYF.

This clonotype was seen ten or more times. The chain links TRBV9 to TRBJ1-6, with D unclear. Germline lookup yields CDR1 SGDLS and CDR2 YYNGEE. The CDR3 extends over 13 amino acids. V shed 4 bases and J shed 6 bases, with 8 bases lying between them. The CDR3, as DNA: TGTGCCAGCAGCCCAAGGGTTAATTCACCCCTCCACTTT. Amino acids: CASSPRVNSPLHF.

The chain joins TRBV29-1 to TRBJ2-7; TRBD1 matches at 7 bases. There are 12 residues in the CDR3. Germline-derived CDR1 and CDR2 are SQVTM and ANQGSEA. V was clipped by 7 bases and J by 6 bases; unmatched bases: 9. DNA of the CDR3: TGCAGCGCTGGTAGGGGGCTCGGCGAGCAGTACTTC. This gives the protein CSAGRGLGEQYF.

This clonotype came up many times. This CDR3 is CASRSAEAAFF. CDR3 DNA sequence: TGCGCCAGCAGATCCGCAGAGGCAGCTTTCTTT. This sequence joins TRBV5-1 and TRBJ1-1; D gene uncertain. CDR1 is SGHRS, CDR2 YFSETQ, per germline. The V end was cut by 5 bases, the J end by 10 bases, with 12 bases between. This CDR3 spans 11 amino acids.